Each of the 25 T cell receptor beta chains below was sequenced from the same sample in a study of regulatory T cells in long-lasting Graves disease. Time point described: newly diagnosed GD, antithyroid drugs for less than 3 months. TCR sequences were obtained from RNA taken from PBMCs. iRepertoire HTBI primers and Arm-PCR of CDR3 regions built TCR beta libraries. TCRdb fed the multiplex PCR reads into MiXCR, producing one record per CDR3 protein. The data contain roughly 500,000 distinct CDR3 sequences, roughly 12% of them seen just once; the ten biggest clones take up approximately 9.3%. This sample also belongs to another study, concerning T cells in Graves' hyperthyroidism and ophthalmopathy.

The sequences come from peripheral blood mononuclear cells (PBMCs), collected at new diagnosis, from a patient treated with antithyroid drugs. Receptor source: a man aged 25-40 years with Graves disease.

The chain combines TRBV18 with TRBJ2-1, with a possible D match to TRBD2 (5 bases). Deletions cut 3 bases from V and 3 bases from J, with 9 bases between. The CDR3 contains 14 residues. CDR1 KGHSH and CDR2 LQKENI come from the germline V gene. The CDR3, as DNA: TGTGCCAGCTCACCCGGACGGGACTACAATGAGCAGTTCTTC. Translated: CASSPGRDYNEQFF.

The chain combines TRBV5-1 with TRBJ1-2; maybe TRBD1 (5 bases). Germline CDR1 and CDR2: SGHRS and YFSETQ. Trimming removed 4 bases at V and 7 bases at J, with 11 bases between. The CDR3 runs to 12 residues. CDR3 DNA: TGCGCCAGCAGCCTAGGGGAGGGTGGCTACACCTTC. Translation gives CASSLGEGGYTF. The full variable domain, rest sourced from reference TRBV5-1 and TRBJ1-2, is KAGVTQTPRYLIKTRGQQVTLSCSPISGHRSVSWYQQTPGQGLQFLFEYFSETQRNKGNFPGRFSGRQFSNSRSEMNVSTLELGDSALYLCASSLGEGGYTFGSGTRLTVV.

This clonotype was picked up many times. In DNA, the CDR3 is TGTGCCAGCACCGAGGACAGGGTGAACTATGGCTACACCTTC. It encodes CASTEDRVNYGYTF. The V call is TRBV2, the J call TRBJ1-2, with 8 bases matching TRBD1. Per the germline V gene, CDR1 is SNHLY and CDR2 is FYNNEI. Trimming removed 7 bases from V and 2 bases from J; junction bases left unmatched: 6. CDR3 length: 14 residues.

This clonotype has just a few counts. V usage is TRBV6-2 or TRBV6-3 and J usage is TRBJ1-3; D is ambiguous. V was cut by 8 bases and J by 0 bases, with 11 bases left in between. Germline V gene lookup returns CDR1 MNHEY and CDR2 SVGEGT. The CDR3 runs 14 residues. For the CDR3, the DNA is TGTGCCAGCCTCCCGGGGAGCTCTGGAAACACCATATATTTT. Protein product: CASLPGSSGNTIYF.

The rearrangement links TRBV3-1 to TRBJ2-5, with D tentatively TRBD2 (5 bases). The CDR3 extends over 13 amino acids. The V and J ends lost 3 bases and 4 bases respectively, with 9 bases between them. Germline CDR1 LGHDT, CDR2 YNNKEL (reference sequence). The CDR3 region is CASSQAGAETQYF. CDR3 DNA sequence: TGTGCCAGCAGCCAGGCGGGCGCAGAGACCCAGTACTTC.

This clonotype was counted ten times or more. This chain uses TRBV6-5 with TRBJ2-3, with 8 bases fitting TRBD2. Germline CDR1 reads MNHEY; CDR2 reads SVGAGI. The CDR3 consists of 17 residues. V lost 0 bases and J lost 5; bases outside the gene matches: 10. The DNA for the CDR3 is TGTGCCAGCAGTTACTCCCCCGGGAGGGCCTCGTTAGATACGCAGTATTTT. The encoded protein is CASSYSPGRASLDTQYF.

With regard to this clonotype: With a much larger clone just one base away, this may be a read error. This sequence joins TRBV6-5 and TRBJ2-1, with 7 positions matching TRBD1. The CDR3 runs 16 residues. Germline V lookup: CDR1 MNHEY, CDR2 SVGAGI. Here the CDR3 DNA reads TGTGCCAGCAGTTACTCGCAGGGGGTGGCCTACGATGAGCAGTTCTTC. Its protein product is CASSYSQGVAYDEQFF.

This clonotype showed up many times. The V call is TRBV5-1, the J call TRBJ2-1; 8 bases line up with TRBD2. There are 17 residues in the CDR3. The germline CDR1 and CDR2 sequences are SGHRS and YFSETQ. The V gene end was trimmed by 4 bases and the J gene end by 8 bases; junction bases not matched to a gene: 17. The CDR3 protein is CASSPKATGGPKDEQFF. The CDR3 DNA follows: TGCGCCAGCAGCCCCAAGGCAACGGGAGGGCCTAAGGATGAGCAGTTCTTC.

The sample holds a few counts of this clonotype. This chain connects TRBV6-1 to TRBJ2-1, with D perhaps given as TRBD1 or TRBD2 (5 bases each). The CDR3 contains 14 residues. The germline CDR1 and CDR2 sequences are MNHNS and SASEGT. Trimming shortened V by 7 bases and J by 7 bases, and 17 bases separated the two germline ends. The CDR3 loop is CASTPGTTSNEQFF. CDR3 sequence (DNA): TGTGCCAGCACCCCGGGGACCACTAGTAATGAGCAGTTCTTC.

The chain combines TRBV5-5 with TRBJ2-6; D is tentatively TRBD1 or TRBD2 (5 bases each). CDR1 SGHKS and CDR2 YYEKEE come from the germline V gene (reference sequence). V lost 0 bases and J 3 bases, leaving 10 bases between the germline ends. The CDR3 totals 16 residues. DNA for the CDR3: TGTGCCAGCAGCTTGGCCTTGGGGGATGGGGCCAACGTCCTGACTTTC. It encodes CASSLALGDGANVLTF.

The J gene is TRBJ1-4, the V gene TRBV19; tentative D call: TRBD1 (6 bases). The V gene lost 0 bases and the J gene lost 2 bases, with 10 bases spanning the gap. The CDR3 consists of 16 residues. CDR1 LNHDA and CDR2 SQIVND come from the germline V gene (reference sequence). Here the CDR3 reads CASSIDGGSTNEKLFF. DNA for the CDR3: TGTGCCAGTAGTATAGATGGGGGCTCTACTAATGAAAAACTGTTTTTT.

This clonotype was found a few times. A read error may explain this, as a much larger clone is one base away. This chain uses TRBV5-1 with TRBJ2-7; unclear D gene. Germline CDR1 is SGHRS and CDR2 is YFSETQ. The CDR3 is 15 residues long. CDR3 nucleotide sequence: TGCGCCAGCAGCTTGGTAGGTCAGGCTCGGTACGGGCAGTACTTC. It translates to CASSLVGQARYGQYF.

This clonotype showed up many times. This chain joins TRBV6-5 and TRBJ2-1; no reliable D call. The CDR3 loop spans 13 amino acids. Germline V gene sequence: CDR1 MNHEY, CDR2 SVGAGI. V was cut by 3 bases and J by 6 bases, with 9 bases left in between. The CDR3 DNA sequence: TGTGCCAGCAGTTATGGTAGTTCCAATGAGCAGTTCTTC. This sequence encodes CASSYGSSNEQFF.

This clonotype showed up just once. This chain joins TRBV9 and TRBJ2-7, with 7 bases aligning to TRBD2. V gave up 4 bases and J gave up 2 bases; unmatched junction bases: 6. Germline CDR1 and CDR2: SGDLS and YYNGEE. The CDR3 spans 14 residues. CDR3 sequence: CASSPQTSPYEQYF. Written as DNA, the CDR3 is TGTGCCAGCAGCCCCCAGACTAGCCCCTACGAGCAGTACTTC.

This clonotype was seen many times. The V gene is TRBV20-1, the J gene TRBJ2-5; D unresolved. The V end lost 0 bases, the J end lost 5 bases, and 7 bases lay between the germline ends. Per germline, CDR1 DFQATT and CDR2 SNEGSKA (reference sequence). The CDR3 runs 12 residues. The CDR3 here is CSARDTGETQYF. The CDR3 bases are TGCAGTGCTAGAGACACCGGGGAGACCCAGTACTTC.

This clonotype was counted many times. The gene calls are TRBV12-3 or TRBV12-4 and TRBJ1-6, with D unclear. The CDR3 extends over 12 amino acids. V lost 1 base and J lost 13, with 8 bases in between. The CDR3 sequence: CASSLDLGPLHF. The CDR3 DNA reads TGTGCCAGCAGTTTAGACCTGGGGCCCCTCCACTTT.

There are many counts of this clonotype. The chain links TRBV30 to TRBJ1-6; 9 bases agree with TRBD1. Trimming took 3 bases from V and 8 from J; bases not matched to a gene: 2. Germline V gives CDR1 GTSNPN, CDR2 SVGIG (reference sequence). The CDR3 contains 13 residues. Here the CDR3 reads CAWRDRGDSPLHF. The CDR3 nucleotides read TGTGCCTGGAGGGACAGGGGCGATTCACCCCTCCACTTT.

This clonotype was observed many times. This sequence joins TRBV15 and TRBJ1-1; a possible D gene is TRBD1 (5 bases). V was pared by 5 bases and J by 4 bases, with 23 bases between. The CDR3 is 17 residues long. Germline loops: CDR1 LNHNV, CDR2 YYDKDF (reference sequence). CDR3 sequence: CATSWARGYSRGTEAFF. The CDR3 DNA is TGTGCCACCAGCTGGGCTAGGGGTTATTCTAGGGGCACTGAAGCTTTCTTT.

A few counts support this clonotype. The chain recombines TRBV6-1 with TRBJ1-3, with a tentative D call TRBD1 (6 bases). Trimming shortened V by 5 bases and J by 4 bases, and 21 bases separated the two germline ends. From germline, CDR1 is MNHNS and CDR2 SASEGT. The CDR3 covers 17 residues. The CDR3 coding sequence is TGTGCCAGCAGTCTCCAGCCCCAGGGGAGGGCGGGAAACACCATATATTTT. Residues: CASSLQPQGRAGNTIYF.

This clonotype was observed at least ten times. The rearrangement uses TRBV20-1 and TRBJ2-4, with 10 bases lining up with TRBD1. This CDR3 comprises 15 residues. Unmatched junction bases numbered 5, after V lost 4 bases and J lost 2 bases. Germline V gene sequence: CDR1 DFQATT, CDR2 SNEGSKA (reference sequence). DNA of the CDR3: TGCAGTGCTACATCGGACAGGGGGACCAAAAACATTCAGTACTTC. Protein product: CSATSDRGTKNIQYF.

This clonotype was seen many times. This chain uses TRBV19 with TRBJ1-2; perhaps TRBD1 as D (5 bases). Germline V gene lookup returns CDR1 LNHDA and CDR2 SQIVND (reference sequence). This CDR3 is built from 15 residues. V was trimmed by 4 bases and J by 3 bases, leaving 15 bases between them. CDR3 sequence: CASSKSGTNYYGYTF. DNA for the CDR3: TGTGCCAGTAGTAAATCCGGGACGAACTACTATGGCTACACCTTC.

This clonotype has a handful of counts. CDR3: CARTGQRDFRDTDTQYF. The CDR3 DNA reads TGTGCCAGGACTGGGCAGCGGGACTTCCGGGACACAGATACGCAGTATTTT. The chain uses TRBV6-4 and TRBJ2-3, with 7 bases that match TRBD2. The CDR3 consists of 17 residues. J gave up 2 bases and V 9 bases, and 17 bases lay outside the gene matches. The germline CDR1 and CDR2 sequences are MRHNA and SNTAGT.

This clonotype was seen many times. The chain combines TRBV28 with TRBJ1-1; D gene unclear. Germline CDR1 is MDHEN and CDR2 is SYDVKM. Trimming stripped 4 bases from V and 4 bases from J, with 19 bases between. The CDR3 is made up of 16 amino acids. The CDR3 spells CASSSTTQWEITEAFF. DNA for the CDR3: TGTGCCAGCAGTTCAACAACCCAGTGGGAGATCACTGAAGCTTTCTTT.

The CDR3 DNA is TGCAGTGCTGGACCGGGACAGGGGGGCGGTGGCGGGACCCAGTACTTC. The encoded protein is CSAGPGQGGGGGTQYF. The J gene is TRBJ2-5, the V gene TRBV20-1; 11 bases agree with TRBD1. The length of the CDR3 is 16 residues. Germline V gives CDR1 DFQATT, CDR2 SNEGSKA (reference sequence). Losses at the gene ends were 5 bases for V and 7 bases for J; bases not matched to a gene: 15.

Concerning this clonotype itself: Being one base from a much bigger clone, this may be a read error. As the CDR3 is not closed by the conserved phenylalanine or tryptophan, this likely results from a read error. V and J are TRBV12-3 or TRBV12-4 and TRBJ2-5; no reliable D call. Between the trimmed V and J ends, which lost 11 bases and 3 bases, there was a span of 4 bases. The CDR3 runs to 9 residues. The CDR3 sequence: CALEETQYL. In DNA, the CDR3 is TGTGCCTTAGAAGAGACCCAGTACCTC.